Reported below is one TCR beta chain. What it recognizes is unknown. The sample is drawn from a study of T cells in localized non-small cell lung cancer. General study points: Exceeding tumor, uninvolved adjacent lung had the highest T cell clonality.

Data came from immunoSEQ multiplex PCR; TCRdb stores just in-frame clones and leaves some out. Of about 17,000 clones in the sample, more than 70% were seen once. Germline lookup yields CDR1 SGHRS and CDR2 YFSETQ. Losses at the gene ends were 6 bases for V and 0 bases for J; bases not matched to a gene: 6. The CDR3 has 16 amino acids. Sequencing used peripheral blood, obtained before any cancer treatment. The source of this sequence is a male donor at least 60 years old with stage III lung adenocarcinoma. The V and J genes are TRBV5-1 and TRBJ2-3; 11 nucleotides agree with TRBD1. CDR3 DNA: TGCGCCAGCACTGCCGGGACAGGGGGTAGCACAGATACGCAGTATTTT. It is translated as CASTAGTGGSTDTQYF.